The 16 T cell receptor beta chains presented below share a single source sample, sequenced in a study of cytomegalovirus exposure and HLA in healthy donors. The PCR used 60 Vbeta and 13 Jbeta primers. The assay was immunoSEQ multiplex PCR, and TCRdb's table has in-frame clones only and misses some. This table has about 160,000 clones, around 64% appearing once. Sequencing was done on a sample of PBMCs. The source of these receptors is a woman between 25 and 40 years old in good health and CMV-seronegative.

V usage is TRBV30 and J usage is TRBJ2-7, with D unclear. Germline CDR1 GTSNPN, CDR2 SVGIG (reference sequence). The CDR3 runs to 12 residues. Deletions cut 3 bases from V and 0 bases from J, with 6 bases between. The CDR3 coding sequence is TGTGCCTGGAGCGGGTTCTCCTACGAGCAGTACTTC. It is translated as CAWSGFSYEQYF.

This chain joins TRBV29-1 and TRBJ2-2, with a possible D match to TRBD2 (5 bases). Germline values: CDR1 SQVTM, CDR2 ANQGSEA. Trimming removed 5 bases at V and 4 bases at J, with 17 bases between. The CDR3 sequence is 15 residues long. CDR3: CSVSDSGGRTGELFF. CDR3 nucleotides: TGCAGCGTTTCGGACTCCGGAGGACGCACCGGGGAGCTGTTTTTT.

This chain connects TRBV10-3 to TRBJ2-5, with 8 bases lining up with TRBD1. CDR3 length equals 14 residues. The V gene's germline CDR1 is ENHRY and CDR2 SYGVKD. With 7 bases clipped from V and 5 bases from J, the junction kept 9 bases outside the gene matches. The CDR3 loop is CAIKPGQGGETQYF. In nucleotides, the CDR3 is TGTGCCATCAAACCAGGACAGGGAGGCGAGACCCAGTACTTC.

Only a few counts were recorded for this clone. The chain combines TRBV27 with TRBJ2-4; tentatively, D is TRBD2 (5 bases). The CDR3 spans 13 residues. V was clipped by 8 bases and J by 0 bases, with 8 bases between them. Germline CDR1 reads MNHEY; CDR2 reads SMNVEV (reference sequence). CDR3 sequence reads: CASWGVAKNIQYF. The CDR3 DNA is TGTGCCAGCTGGGGAGTAGCCAAAAACATTCAGTACTTC.

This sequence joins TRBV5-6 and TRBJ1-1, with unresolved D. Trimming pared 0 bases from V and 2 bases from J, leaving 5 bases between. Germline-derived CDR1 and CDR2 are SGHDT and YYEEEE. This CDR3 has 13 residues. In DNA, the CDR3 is TGTGCCAGCAGCTTGGTGGCTAACACTGAAGCTTTCTTT. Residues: CASSLVANTEAFF.

DNA of the CDR3: TGTGCCAGCAGGCCGGGACAGGCGTGGGCAGATACGCAGTATTTT. Translation gives CASRPGQAWADTQYF. J is TRBJ2-3 and V is TRBV6-5; TRBD1 matches 8 bases. Germline V gene data show CDR1 as MNHEY and CDR2 as SVGAGI. There are 15 residues in the CDR3. Trimming took 6 bases from V and 4 from J; bases not matched to a gene: 9.

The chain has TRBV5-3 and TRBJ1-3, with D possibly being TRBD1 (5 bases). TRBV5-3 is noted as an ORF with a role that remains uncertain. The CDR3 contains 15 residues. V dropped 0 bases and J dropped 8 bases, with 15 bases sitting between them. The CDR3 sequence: CARSLEGERSHTIYF. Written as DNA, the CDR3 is TGTGCCAGAAGCTTGGAAGGGGAACGGTCGCACACCATATATTTT.

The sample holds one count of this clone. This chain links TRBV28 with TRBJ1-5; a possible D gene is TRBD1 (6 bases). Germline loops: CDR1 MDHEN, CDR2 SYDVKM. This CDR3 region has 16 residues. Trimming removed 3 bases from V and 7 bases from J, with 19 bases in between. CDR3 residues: CASSLRGYRVIQPQHF. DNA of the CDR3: TGTGCCAGCAGTTTGAGGGGGTACAGGGTAATCCAGCCCCAGCATTTT.

Here the CDR3 DNA reads TGTGCCAGCAGCGCTCGGACTAGCGGGGGGACAGATACGCAGTATTTT. This codes for CASSARTSGGTDTQYF. This rearrangement joins TRBV9 to TRBJ2-3; 14 bases line up with TRBD2. There are 16 residues in the CDR3. The V gene end was trimmed by 3 bases and the J gene end by 3 bases; junction bases not matched to a gene: 3. Germline CDR1 reads SGDLS; CDR2 reads YYNGEE.

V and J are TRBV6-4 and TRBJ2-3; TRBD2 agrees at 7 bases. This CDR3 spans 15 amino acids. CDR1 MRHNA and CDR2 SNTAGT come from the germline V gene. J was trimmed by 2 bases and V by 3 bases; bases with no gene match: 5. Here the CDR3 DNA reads TGTGCCAGCAGTGAAACTAGCGCAGCCACAGATACGCAGTATTTT. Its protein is CASSETSAATDTQYF.

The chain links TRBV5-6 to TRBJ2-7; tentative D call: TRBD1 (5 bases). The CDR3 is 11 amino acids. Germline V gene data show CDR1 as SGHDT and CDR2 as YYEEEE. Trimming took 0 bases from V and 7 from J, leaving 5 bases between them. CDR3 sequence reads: CASSLEGEQYF. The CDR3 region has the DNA TGTGCCAGCAGCTTGGAGGGGGAGCAGTACTTC. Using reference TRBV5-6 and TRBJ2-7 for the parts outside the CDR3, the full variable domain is DAGVTQSPTHLIKTRGQQVTLRCSPKSGHDTVSWYQQALGQGPQFIFQYYEEEERQRGNFPDRFSGHQFPNYSSELNVNALLLGDSALYLCASSLEGEQYFGPGTRLTVT.

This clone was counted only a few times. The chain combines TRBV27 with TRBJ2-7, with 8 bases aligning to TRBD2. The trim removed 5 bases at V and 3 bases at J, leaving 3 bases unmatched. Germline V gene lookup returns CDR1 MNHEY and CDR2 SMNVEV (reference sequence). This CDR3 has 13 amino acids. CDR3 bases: TGTGCCAGCAGTAGCGGGGGTTTCTACGAGCAGTACTTC. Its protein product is CASSSGGFYEQYF.

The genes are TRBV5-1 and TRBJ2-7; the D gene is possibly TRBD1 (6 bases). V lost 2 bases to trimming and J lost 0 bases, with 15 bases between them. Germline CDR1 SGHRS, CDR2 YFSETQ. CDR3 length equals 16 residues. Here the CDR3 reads CASSFNPGTLSYEQYF. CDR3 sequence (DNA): TGCGCCAGCAGCTTTAATCCGGGGACACTCTCCTACGAGCAGTACTTC.

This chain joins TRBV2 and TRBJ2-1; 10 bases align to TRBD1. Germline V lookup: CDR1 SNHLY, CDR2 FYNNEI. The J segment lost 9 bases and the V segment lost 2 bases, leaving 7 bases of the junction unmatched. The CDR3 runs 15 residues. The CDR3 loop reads CASSERQGAYGEQFF. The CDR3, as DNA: TGTGCCAGCAGTGAAAGACAGGGGGCATATGGTGAGCAGTTCTTC.

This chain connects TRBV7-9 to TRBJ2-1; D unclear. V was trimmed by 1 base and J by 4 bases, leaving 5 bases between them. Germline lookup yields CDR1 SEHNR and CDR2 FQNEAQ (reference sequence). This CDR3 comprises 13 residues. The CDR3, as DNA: TGTGCCAGCAGCTTAGGACATTACAATGAGCAGTTCTTC. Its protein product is CASSLGHYNEQFF. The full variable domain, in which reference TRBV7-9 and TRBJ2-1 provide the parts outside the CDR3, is DTGVSQNPRHKITKRGQNVTFRCDPISEHNRLYWYRQTLGQGPEFLTYFQNEAQLEKSRLLSDRFSAERPKGSFSTLEIQRTEQGDSAMYLCASSLGHYNEQFFGPGTRLTVL.

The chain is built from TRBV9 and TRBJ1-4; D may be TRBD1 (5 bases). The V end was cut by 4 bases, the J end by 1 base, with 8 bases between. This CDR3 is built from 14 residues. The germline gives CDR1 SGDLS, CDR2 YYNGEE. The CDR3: CASSSQGTNEKLFF. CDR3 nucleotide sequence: TGTGCCAGCAGCTCCCAGGGAACTAATGAAAAACTGTTTTTT.